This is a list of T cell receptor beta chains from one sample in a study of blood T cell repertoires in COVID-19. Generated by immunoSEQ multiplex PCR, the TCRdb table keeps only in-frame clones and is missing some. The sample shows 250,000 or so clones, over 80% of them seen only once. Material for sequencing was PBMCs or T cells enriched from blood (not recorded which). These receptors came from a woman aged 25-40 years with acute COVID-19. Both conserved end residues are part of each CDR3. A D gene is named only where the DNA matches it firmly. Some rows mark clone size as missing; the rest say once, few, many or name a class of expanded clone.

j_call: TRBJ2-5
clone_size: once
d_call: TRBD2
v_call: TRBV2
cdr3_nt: TGTGCCAGCAGATCGGGACTAGAGGAGACCCAGTACTTC
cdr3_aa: CASRSGLEETQYF

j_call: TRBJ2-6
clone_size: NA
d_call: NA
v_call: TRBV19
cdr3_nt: TGTGCCAGTAGTATCCCGGGGGCCAACGTCCTGACTTTC
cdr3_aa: CASSIPGANVLTF

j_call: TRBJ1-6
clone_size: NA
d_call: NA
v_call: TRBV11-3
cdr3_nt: TGTGCCAGCAGCTTAGATCCGAATTCACCCCTCCACTTT
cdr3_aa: CASSLDPNSPLHF

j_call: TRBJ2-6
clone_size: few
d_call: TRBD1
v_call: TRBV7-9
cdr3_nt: TGTGCCAGCAGCTTAGGTGTCTGGGACAGGGGGCCTGGGGCCAACGTCCTGACTTTC
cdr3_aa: CASSLGVWDRGPGANVLTF

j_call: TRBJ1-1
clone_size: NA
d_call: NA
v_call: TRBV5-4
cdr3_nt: TGTGCCAGCAGCCGACCTACAGGGCAGGGCACTGAAGCTTTCTTT
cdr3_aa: CASSRPTGQGTEAFF

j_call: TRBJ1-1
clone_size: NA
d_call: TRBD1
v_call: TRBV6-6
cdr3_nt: TGTGCCAGCAGTTTCTCCGGACAGGGAGCTTTCTTT
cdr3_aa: CASSFSGQGAFF

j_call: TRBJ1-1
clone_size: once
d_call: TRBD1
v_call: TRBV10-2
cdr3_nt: TGCGCCAGCAGTGATTCGGACAGGGCGAACACTGAAGCTTTCTTT
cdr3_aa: CASSDSDRANTEAFF

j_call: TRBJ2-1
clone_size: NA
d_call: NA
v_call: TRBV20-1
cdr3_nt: TGCAGTGCTAGTCAAGCGGCCTACGGATGGGATGAGCAGTTCTTC
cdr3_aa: CSASQAAYGWDEQFF

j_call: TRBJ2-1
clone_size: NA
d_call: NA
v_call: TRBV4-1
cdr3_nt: TGCGCCAGCAGCCAAGGGTGGCTCGGGGGCAATGAGCAGTTCTTC
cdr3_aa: CASSQGWLGGNEQFF

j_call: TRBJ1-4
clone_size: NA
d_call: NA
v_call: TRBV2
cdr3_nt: TGTGCCAGCAGTCCAGACCAGGCAACTAATGAAAAACTGTTTTTT
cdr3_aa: CASSPDQATNEKLFF

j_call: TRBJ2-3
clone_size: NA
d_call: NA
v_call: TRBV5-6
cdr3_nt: TGTGCCAGCAGGGAGTCCTATTTTTCCACAGATACGCAGTATTTT
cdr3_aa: CASRESYFSTDTQYF

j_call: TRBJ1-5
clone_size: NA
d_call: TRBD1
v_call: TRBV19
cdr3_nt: TGTGCCAGTAGATTGGACAGGGAAGGTTATCAGCCCCAGCATTTT
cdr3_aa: CASRLDREGYQPQHF

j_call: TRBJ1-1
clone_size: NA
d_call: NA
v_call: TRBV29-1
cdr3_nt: TGCAGTGGGAGGTTGGGCACTGAAGCTTTCTTT
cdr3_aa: CSGRLGTEAFF

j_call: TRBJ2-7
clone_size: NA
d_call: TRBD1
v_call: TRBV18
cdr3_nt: TGTGCCAGCTCACCAGACAGGGAACGGGAGCAGTACTTC
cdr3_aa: CASSPDREREQYF

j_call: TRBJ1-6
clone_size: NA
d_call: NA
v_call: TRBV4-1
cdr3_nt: TGCGCCAGCAGCCACTCGGGACAAAGATCGGGTTCACCCCTCCACTTT
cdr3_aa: CASSHSGQRSGSPLHF

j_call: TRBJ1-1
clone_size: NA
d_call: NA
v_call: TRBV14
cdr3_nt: TGTGCCAGCAGCCAAACAGGGCTCTACACTGAAGCTTTCTTT
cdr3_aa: CASSQTGLYTEAFF

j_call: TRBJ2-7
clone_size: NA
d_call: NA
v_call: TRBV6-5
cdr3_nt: TGTGCCAGCAGCTATACCCGGGGAGACTACGAGCAGTACTTC
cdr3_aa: CASSYTRGDYEQYF

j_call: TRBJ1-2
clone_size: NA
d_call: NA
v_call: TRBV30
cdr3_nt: TGTGCCTGGAATGGGCAGGCTAACTATGGCTACACCTTC
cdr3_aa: CAWNGQANYGYTF

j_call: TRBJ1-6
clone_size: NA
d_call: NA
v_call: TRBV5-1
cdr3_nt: TGCGCCAGCAGTCCGGACACGAACAATTCACCCCTCCACTTT
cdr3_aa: CASSPDTNNSPLHF

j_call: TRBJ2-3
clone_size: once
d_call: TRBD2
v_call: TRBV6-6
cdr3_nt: TGTGCCAGCCATGGGACTAGCGGGGATACGCAGTATTTT
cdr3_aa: CASHGTSGDTQYF

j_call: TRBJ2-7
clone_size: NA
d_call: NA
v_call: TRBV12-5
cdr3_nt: TGTGCTAGTGGTCCAGACTACGAGCAGTACTTC
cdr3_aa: CASGPDYEQYF

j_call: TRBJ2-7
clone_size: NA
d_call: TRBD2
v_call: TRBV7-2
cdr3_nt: TGTGCCAGCAGCTTAGAGGGCGGGGGGAGTATTTTGTCCGAGCAGTACTTC
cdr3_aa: CASSLEGGGSILSEQYF

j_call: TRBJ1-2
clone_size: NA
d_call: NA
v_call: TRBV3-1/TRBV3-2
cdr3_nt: TGTGCCAGCAGCCATGGCAGGGTCTATGGCTACACCTTC
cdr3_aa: CASSHGRVYGYTF

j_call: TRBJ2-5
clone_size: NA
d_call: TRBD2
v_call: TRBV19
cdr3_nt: TGTGCCAGTAGTCCGACTAGCGGGGGGCCGGAGACCCAGTACTTC
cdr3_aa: CASSPTSGGPETQYF

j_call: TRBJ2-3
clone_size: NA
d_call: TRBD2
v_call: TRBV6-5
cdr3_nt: TGTGCCTCCTTCGGGAGCGGGGGTGCAGATACGCAGTATTTT
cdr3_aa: CASFGSGGADTQYF

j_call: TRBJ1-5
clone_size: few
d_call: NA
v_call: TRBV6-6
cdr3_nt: TGTGCCAGCGAATTGGAGGGAAATCAGCCCCAGCATTTT
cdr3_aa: CASELEGNQPQHF

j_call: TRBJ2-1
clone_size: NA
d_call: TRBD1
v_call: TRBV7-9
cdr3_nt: TGTGCCAGCAGTTCGCGACAGGGGGCCTACAATGAGCAGTTCTTC
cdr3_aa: CASSSRQGAYNEQFF

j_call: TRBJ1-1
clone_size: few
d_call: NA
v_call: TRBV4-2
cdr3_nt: TGTGCCAGCAGCCCAGCCAAGTCCGGGGAGGGGGACACTGAAGCTTTCTTT
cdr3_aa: CASSPAKSGEGDTEAFF

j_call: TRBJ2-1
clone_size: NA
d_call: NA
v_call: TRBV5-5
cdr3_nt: TGTGCCAGCAGCTTGGGAGACTTCGACAATGAGCAGTTCTTC
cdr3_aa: CASSLGDFDNEQFF

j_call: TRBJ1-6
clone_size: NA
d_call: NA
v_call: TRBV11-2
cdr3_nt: TGTGCCAGCTTAGAAGGGGGAGCGAATTCACCCCTCCACTTT
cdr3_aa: CASLEGGANSPLHF

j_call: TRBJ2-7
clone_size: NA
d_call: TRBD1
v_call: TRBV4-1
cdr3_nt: TGCGCCAGCAGCCACCCGGGACAGAAGACCTCCTACGAGCAGTACTTC
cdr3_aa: CASSHPGQKTSYEQYF